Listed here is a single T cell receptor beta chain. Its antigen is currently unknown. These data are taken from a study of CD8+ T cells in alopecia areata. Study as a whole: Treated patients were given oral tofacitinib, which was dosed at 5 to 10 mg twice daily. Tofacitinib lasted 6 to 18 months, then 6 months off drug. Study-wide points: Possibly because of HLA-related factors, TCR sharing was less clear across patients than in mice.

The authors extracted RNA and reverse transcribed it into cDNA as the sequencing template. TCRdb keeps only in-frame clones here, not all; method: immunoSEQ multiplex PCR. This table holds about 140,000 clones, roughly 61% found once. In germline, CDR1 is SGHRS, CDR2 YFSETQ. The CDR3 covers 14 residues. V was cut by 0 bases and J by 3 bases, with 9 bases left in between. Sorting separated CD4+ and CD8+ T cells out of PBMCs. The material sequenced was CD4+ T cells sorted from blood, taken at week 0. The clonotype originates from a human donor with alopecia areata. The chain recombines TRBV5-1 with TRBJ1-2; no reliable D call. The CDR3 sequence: CASSLANTDYGYTF. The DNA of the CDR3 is TGCGCCAGCAGCTTGGCCAATACAGACTATGGCTACACCTTC.